The 8 T cell receptor beta chains below all came from one sample that was sequenced in a study of cytomegalovirus exposure and HLA in healthy donors. The PCR contained 60 Vbeta and 13 Jbeta primers. The protocol was immunoSEQ multiplex PCR, while the TCRdb copy is restricted to in-frame clones and leaves out a portion. The sample consists of about 160,000 clones, about four fifths of them appearing once. Sequencing was done on a sample of PBMCs. These receptors all stem from a man aged 50 or older in good health and CMV-seropositive.

The chain couples TRBV6-7 to TRBJ2-1; TRBD1 agrees at 7 bases. TRBV6-7 carries the ORF label, with uncertain function. J lost 0 bases, V lost 2 bases, and 4 bases had no gene match. This CDR3 region has 16 residues. The CDR3 sequence: CASSYQDRSSYNEQFF. The DNA of the CDR3 is TGTGCCAGCAGTTACCAGGACAGGAGCTCCTACAATGAGCAGTTCTTC.

V gene TRBV18 combines with J gene TRBJ2-5; the match to TRBD1 covers 7 bases. The CDR3 totals 14 residues. Per germline, CDR1 KGHSH and CDR2 LQKENI. Trimming removed 4 bases from V and 2 bases from J; junction bases left unmatched: 4. DNA of the CDR3: TGTGCCAGCTCACAGGGGGCCGGGCAAGAGACCCAGTACTTC. This encodes CASSQGAGQETQYF.

This sequence joins TRBV5-1 and TRBJ2-5; 8 bases line up with TRBD1. Looked up from germline, CDR1 is SGHRS and CDR2 is YFSETQ. The CDR3 runs to 15 residues. J lost 5 bases, V lost 4 bases, and 10 bases had no gene match. In DNA form, the CDR3 reads TGCGCCAGCAGCCCTGGGACAGGAGCTTTTGAGACCCAGTACTTC. It codes for CASSPGTGAFETQYF.

The chain employs TRBV18 and TRBJ2-2; 10 bases align to TRBD1. In germline, CDR1 is KGHSH, CDR2 LQKENI. The CDR3 length is 16 residues. Unmatched junction bases numbered 4, after V lost 4 bases and J lost 2 bases. The CDR3 region is CASSLRDRGNTGELFF. CDR3 coding DNA: TGTGCCAGCTCACTCCGGGACAGGGGTAACACCGGGGAGCTGTTTTTT.

This clone was detected a few times. The genes are TRBV7-9 and TRBJ2-7; no clear D. Trimming left V 6 bases short and J 3 bases short, with 18 bases between. The CDR3 loop spans 15 amino acids. The germline gives CDR1 SEHNR, CDR2 FQNEAQ (reference sequence). The CDR3 nucleotides read TGTGCCAGCAGGCTGACTCTACTATCTCTCTACGAGCAGTACTTC. Its protein product is CASRLTLLSLYEQYF.

This chain joins TRBV7-3 and TRBJ2-7; D is perhaps TRBD2 (5 bases). The length of the CDR3 is 15 residues. In germline, CDR1 is SGHTA, CDR2 FQGTGA. The germline V and J ends were trimmed by 5 bases and 2 bases, with 16 bases remaining between them. CDR3 amino acids: CASSPAAAFAYEQYF. The DNA of the CDR3 is TGTGCCAGCAGCCCCGCAGCGGCGTTTGCCTACGAGCAGTACTTC.

The rearrangement links TRBV6-5 to TRBJ2-7, with a weak D call TRBD2 (6 bases). Germline V gives CDR1 MNHEY, CDR2 SVGAGI. The CDR3 is 16 amino acids. The germline V and J ends were trimmed by 0 bases and 2 bases, with 14 bases remaining between them. The CDR3 DNA reads TGTGCCAGCAGTTACTCGGGGGGAATACCCCCCTACGAGCAGTACTTC. Its protein product is CASSYSGGIPPYEQYF.

The chain couples TRBV5-1 to TRBJ2-7, with 8 bases fitting TRBD1. J was trimmed by 7 bases and V by 0 bases; bases with no gene match: 12. The germline gives CDR1 SGHRS, CDR2 YFSETQ. CDR3 length: 16 amino acids. CDR3: CASSLAGRTGRREQYF. In DNA, the CDR3 is TGCGCCAGCAGCTTGGCCGGGCGGACAGGGCGGCGGGAGCAGTACTTC.